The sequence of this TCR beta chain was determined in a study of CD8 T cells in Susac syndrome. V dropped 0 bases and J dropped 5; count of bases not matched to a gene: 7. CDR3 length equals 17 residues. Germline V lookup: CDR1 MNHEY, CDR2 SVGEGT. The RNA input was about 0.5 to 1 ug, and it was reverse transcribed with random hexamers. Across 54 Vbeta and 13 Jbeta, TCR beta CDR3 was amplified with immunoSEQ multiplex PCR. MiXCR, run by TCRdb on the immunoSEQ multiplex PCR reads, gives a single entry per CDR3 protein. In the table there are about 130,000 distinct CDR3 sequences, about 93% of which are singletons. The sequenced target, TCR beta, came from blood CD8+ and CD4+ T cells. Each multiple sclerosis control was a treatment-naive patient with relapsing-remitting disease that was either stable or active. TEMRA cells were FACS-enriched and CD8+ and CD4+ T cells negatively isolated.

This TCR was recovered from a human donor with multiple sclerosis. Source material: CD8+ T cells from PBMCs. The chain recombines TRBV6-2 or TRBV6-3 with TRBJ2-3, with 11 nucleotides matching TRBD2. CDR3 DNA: TGTGCCAGCAGTTACTCGACCATCGGACTAGCGGGAGATACGCAGTATTTT. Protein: CASSYSTIGLAGDTQYF.